Following are 29 T cell receptor beta chains from one sample sequenced in a study of T cells after yellow fever vaccination. In TCRdb, the 5' RACE reads were re-called with MiXCR into one record per CDR3 protein. The table includes some 350,000 distinct CDR3 sequences, 8.7% detected once. Sequenced material: PBMCs, taken on the day of the first yellow fever vaccination. The receptors were sampled from a man younger than 30 who received the YFV17D yellow fever vaccine.

This clonotype was recorded at least ten times. The chain uses TRBV15 and TRBJ2-5; TRBD1 might be the D (6 bases). Germline-derived CDR1 and CDR2 are LNHNV and YYDKDF (reference sequence). There are 14 residues in the CDR3. With 4 bases removed from V and 2 bases from J, the gap between germline ends came to 11 bases. In nucleotides, the CDR3 is TGTGCCACCAGCACCGGGACACTACAAGAGACCCAGTACTTC. This codes for CATSTGTLQETQYF.

This clonotype occurred a few times. The V gene is TRBV7-2, the J gene TRBJ1-3, with D maybe TRBD1 (6 bases). CDR3 length: 14 residues. The V end lost 0 bases, the J end lost 3 bases, and 6 bases lay between the germline ends. From germline, CDR1 is SGHTA and CDR2 FQGNSA. The CDR3 DNA reads TGTGCCAGCAGCTTAGCAGGGGGTGGAAACACCATATATTTT. Its protein is CASSLAGGGNTIYF. Using reference TRBV7-2 and TRBJ1-3 for the parts outside the CDR3, the full variable domain is GAGVSQSPSNKVTEKGKDVELRCDPISGHTALYWYRQSLGQGLEFLIYFQGNSAPDKSGLPSDRFSAERTGGSVSTLTIQRTQQEDSAVYLCASSLAGGGNTIYFGEGSWLTVV.

The CDR3: CASSISPAGGHNEQFF. The CDR3 DNA reads TGTGCCAGTAGTATTAGCCCAGCGGGGGGGCACAATGAGCAGTTCTTC. The chain carries TRBV19 and TRBJ2-1; 10 nucleotides match TRBD2. Germline CDR1 is LNHDA and CDR2 is SQIVND (reference sequence). The CDR3 covers 16 residues. V lost 3 bases to trimming and J lost 5 bases; unmatched junction nucleotides: 7.

This clonotype was picked up a small number of times. The CDR3 DNA sequence: TGCAGTGCCGGACAGTCCCGCTATGGCTACACCTTC. Translation: CSAGQSRYGYTF. This sequence joins TRBV20-1 and TRBJ1-2; possible D gene TRBD1, 6 bases. The CDR3 is made up of 12 amino acids. Germline values: CDR1 DFQATT, CDR2 SNEGSKA (reference sequence). V was shortened by 6 bases and J by 4 bases, with 12 bases between the two germline ends.

A few counts support this clonotype. The chain couples TRBV7-2 to TRBJ2-3; D not certain. V was clipped by 6 bases and J by 3 bases, with 7 bases between them. Per the germline V gene, CDR1 is SGHTA and CDR2 is FQGNSA. The CDR3 runs to 12 residues. The CDR3 DNA reads TGTGCCAGCAGTTATTTTACAGATACGCAGTATTTT. Translated, it gives CASSYFTDTQYF.

This clonotype showed up many times. V is TRBV7-2 and J is TRBJ1-6; TRBD1 agrees at 7 bases. CDR3 size: 14 residues. The germline V gene encodes CDR1 SGHTA and CDR2 FQGNSA. After removal of 4 bases from V and 7 bases from J, the junction contained 4 bases not matched to a gene. The CDR3 region is CASSSQGPNSPLHF. The DNA of the CDR3 is TGTGCCAGCAGCTCACAGGGGCCCAATTCACCCCTCCACTTT.

This clonotype was counted once. This chain uses TRBV6-2 or TRBV6-3 with TRBJ2-7, with D perhaps matching TRBD1 or TRBD2 (5 bases each). This CDR3 has 14 residues. V was pared by 2 bases and J by 4 bases, with 12 bases between. CDR1 is MNHEY and CDR2 is SVGEGT in the germline V gene. This CDR3 reads CASSYMGRRYEQYV. The CDR3, as DNA: TGTGCCAGCAGTTACATGGGACGGAGATACGAGCAGTACGTC.

This clonotype has more than one count but fewer than ten. This chain connects TRBV19 to TRBJ2-5, with D tentatively TRBD2 (5 bases). Germline V gene lookup returns CDR1 LNHDA and CDR2 SQIVND (reference sequence). This CDR3 is built from 13 residues. V gave up 6 bases and J gave up 4 bases, with 12 bases separating them. The CDR3: CASRPTTLETQYF. The CDR3 DNA sequence: TGTGCCAGTAGACCGACTACCCTAGAGACCCAGTACTTC.

This clonotype was seen many times. This chain joins TRBV4-1 and TRBJ1-2; D might be TRBD1 (5 bases). CDR1 MGHRA and CDR2 YSYEKL come from the germline V gene. Trimming shortened V by 0 bases and J by 7 bases, and 24 bases separated the two germline ends. CDR3 length: 18 residues. CDR3 region: CASSQDTAGARGGAGYTF. The CDR3 DNA reads as TGCGCCAGCAGCCAAGATACGGCAGGAGCCCGGGGTGGGGCTGGCTACACCTTC.

The chain employs TRBV9 and TRBJ1-2; D unclear. CDR1 is SGDLS and CDR2 is YYNGEE in the germline V gene. The CDR3 loop spans 14 amino acids. Trimming removed 0 bases from V and 2 bases from J, with 8 bases in between. CDR3 DNA: TGTGCCAGCAGCGTAGGATCGGGAAACTATGGCTACACCTTC. Translation: CASSVGSGNYGYTF. Combining the CDR3 with reference TRBV9 and TRBJ1-2 gives the whole variable domain DSGVTQTPKHLITATGQRVTLRCSPRSGDLSVYWYQQSLDQGLQFLIQYYNGEERAKGNILERFSAQQFPDLHSELNLSSLELGDSALYFCASSVGSGNYGYTFGSGTRLTVV.

This clonotype has more than one count but fewer than ten. The chain recombines TRBV24-1 with TRBJ2-1; 10 nucleotides agree with TRBD2. V lost 3 bases to trimming and J lost 2 bases; unmatched junction nucleotides: 3. The CDR3 runs to 16 residues. CDR1 KGHDR and CDR2 SFDVKD come from the germline V gene. CDR3 loop: CATSDPSGGAYNEQFF. CDR3 in DNA: TGTGCCACCAGTGATCCGAGCGGGGGGGCCTACAATGAGCAGTTCTTC.

This clonotype is a singleton in its sample. The CDR3 sequence: CASSLEHGEQYV. CDR3 DNA: TGTGCCAGCAGCCTGGAACACGGCGAGCAGTACGTC. The chain recombines TRBV5-5 with TRBJ2-7; D is undetermined. There are 12 residues in the CDR3. Germline V lookup: CDR1 SGHKS, CDR2 YYEKEE (reference sequence). Trimming took off 4 bases at V and 6 bases at J, with 11 bases between the two ends.

The chain couples TRBV11-2 to TRBJ2-5; D unclear. CDR1 is SGHAT, CDR2 FQNNGV, per germline. Trimming shortened V by 5 bases and J by 5 bases, and 9 bases separated the two germline ends. This CDR3 is built from 12 residues. CDR3 DNA sequence: TGTGCCAGCAGCCTACTCACGGAGACCCAGTACTTC. This sequence encodes CASSLLTETQYF.

This clonotype was recorded many times. The rearrangement links TRBV5-5 to TRBJ2-2; D is tentatively TRBD1 or TRBD2 (5 bases each). Per germline, CDR1 SGHKS and CDR2 YYEKEE (reference sequence). This CDR3 comprises 18 residues. V was clipped by 5 bases and J by 1 base, with 21 bases between them. The CDR3 nucleotides are TGTGCCAGCAGTCCCTCATCTCCGGGACGGATGAACACCGGGGAGCTGTTTTTT. Translating gives CASSPSSPGRMNTGELFF.

There are a few counts of this clonotype. V is TRBV4-1 and J is TRBJ1-5; TRBD1 aligns across 11 bases. Germline values: CDR1 MGHRA, CDR2 YSYEKL. V dropped 1 base and J dropped 4; count of bases not matched to a gene: 6. The CDR3 consists of 17 residues. CDR3 DNA: TGCGCCAGCAGCCAAGGGACAGGGGGCGTTCTGAATCAGCCCCAGCATTTT. This encodes CASSQGTGGVLNQPQHF.

This clonotype was detected only a few times. The V gene is TRBV2, the J gene TRBJ2-1, with D possibly called TRBD1 or TRBD2 (6 bases each). CDR3 length: 11 residues. Trimming removed 9 bases at V and 10 bases at J, with 13 bases between. Germline CDR1 SNHLY, CDR2 FYNNEI. CDR3 region: CASSTGREQFF. As DNA, the CDR3 is TGTGCCAGTAGCACAGGGAGGGAGCAGTTCTTC.

This clonotype came up a few times. V and J are TRBV7-2 and TRBJ2-2; D gene unclear. Deletions cut 1 base from V and 1 base from J, with 10 bases between. Per germline, CDR1 SGHTA and CDR2 FQGNSA. CDR3 length: 16 residues. For the CDR3, the DNA is TGTGCCAGCAGCTTAGTACCAGGCGGGAACACCGGGGAGCTGTTTTTT. Encoded protein: CASSLVPGGNTGELFF. The variable domain in full, with the rest retrieved from reference TRBV7-2 and TRBJ2-2, is GAGVSQSPSNKVTEKGKDVELRCDPISGHTALYWYRQSLGQGLEFLIYFQGNSAPDKSGLPSDRFSAERTGGSVSTLTIQRTQQEDSAVYLCASSLVPGGNTGELFFGEGSRLTVL.

The table lists this clonotype with many counts. The rearrangement links TRBV12-3 or TRBV12-4 to TRBJ2-5, with TRBD2 matching 10 bases. This CDR3 region has 16 residues. Trimming removed 6 bases from V and 2 bases from J; junction bases left unmatched: 9. DNA for the CDR3: TGTGCCAGCAGCTGGACTAGCGGAACGATACAAGAGACCCAGTACTTC. The encoded protein is CASSWTSGTIQETQYF.

This clonotype was seen only a few times. The gene calls are TRBV27 and TRBJ2-1, with D maybe TRBD1 (5 bases). The CDR3 extends over 15 amino acids. Trimming took off 2 bases at V and 6 bases at J, with 14 bases between the two ends. Germline CDR1 MNHEY, CDR2 SMNVEV (reference sequence). In DNA form, the CDR3 reads TGTGCCAGCAGTTTAACGGCAGGGCTGGGCAATGAGCAGTTCTTC. This gives the protein CASSLTAGLGNEQFF.

The chain uses TRBV6-5 and TRBJ1-5, with D unresolved. V lost 0 bases and J 6 bases, leaving 15 bases between the germline ends. Germline V lookup: CDR1 MNHEY, CDR2 SVGAGI. The CDR3 has 16 amino acids. The CDR3 DNA reads TGTGCCAGCAGTTACTCGACGGGTTTTCGCCGTCAGCCCCAGCATTTT. Translation: CASSYSTGFRRQPQHF.

V is TRBV7-8 and J is TRBJ1-2; D may be TRBD1 (5 bases). The CDR3 is 14 residues long. With 7 bases removed from V and 0 bases from J, the gap between germline ends came to 12 bases. In germline, CDR1 is SGHVS, CDR2 FQNEAQ. DNA of the CDR3: TGTGCCAGCACCCCGGGACCGTCTAACTATGGCTACACCTTC. Amino acids: CASTPGPSNYGYTF.

In its sample, this clonotype was seen a few times. CDR3 protein: CASSPDLGGRTQYF. The CDR3 region has the DNA TGTGCCAGCAGCCCTGACTTGGGGGGGAGGACCCAGTACTTC. The chain uses TRBV6-1 and TRBJ2-5; TRBD2 agrees at 7 bases. The CDR3 sequence is 14 residues long. Germline V gene sequence: CDR1 MNHNS, CDR2 SASEGT. V lost 6 bases to trimming and J lost 7 bases; unmatched junction nucleotides: 11.

The rearrangement joins TRBV29-1 to TRBJ2-1; 8 bases align to TRBD1. Germline CDR1 SQVTM, CDR2 ANQGSEA. With 5 bases clipped from V and 2 bases from J, the junction kept 8 bases outside the gene matches. This CDR3 has 15 residues. DNA for the CDR3: TGCAGCGTTAGAGGGCGGGACAGGCCCTACAATGAGCAGTTCTTC. Translation: CSVRGRDRPYNEQFF.

There are a few counts of this clonotype. This sequence joins TRBV18 and TRBJ2-1; no clear D gene. CDR1 and CDR2 from the germline V gene are KGHSH and LQKENI. The CDR3 totals 11 residues. V lost 8 bases to trimming and J lost 8 bases, with 10 bases between them. In DNA form, the CDR3 reads TGTGCCAGCGCCCTATGGGATGAGCAGTTCTTC. The encoded protein is CASALWDEQFF.

This clonotype was seen ten or more times. The chain combines TRBV4-3 with TRBJ1-1, with 7 bases aligning to TRBD1. J gave up 10 bases and V 2 bases, and 13 bases lay outside the gene matches. In germline, CDR1 is LGHNA, CDR2 YSLEER. This CDR3 comprises 15 residues. The CDR3 DNA reads TGCGCCAGCAGCCAATCAGAGACAGGGACCGGGCGAGCTTTCTTT. Amino acids: CASSQSETGTGRAFF.

A few counts support this clonotype. CDR3 nucleotide sequence: TGCGCCAGCAGCTGGGGCCTTGGGACAGGGTACACAGATACGCAGTATTTT. Translated, it gives CASSWGLGTGYTDTQYF. The V gene is TRBV5-1, the J gene TRBJ2-3, with 9 bases fitting TRBD1. V shed 3 bases, J shed 2 bases, and the junction held 10 bases outside the gene matches. This CDR3 contains 17 residues. Per the germline V gene, CDR1 is SGHRS and CDR2 is YFSETQ.

J is TRBJ2-7 and V is TRBV12-5; no clear D. The CDR3 consists of 15 residues. Trimming cost V 2 bases and J 2 bases, with 13 bases left between them. CDR1 and CDR2 from the germline V gene are LGHNT and FRNRAP. This CDR3 reads CASGLSPPGPYEQYF. The CDR3 region has the DNA TGTGCTAGTGGTTTGTCTCCACCGGGTCCCTACGAGCAGTACTTC. The variable domain in full, with the rest retrieved from reference TRBV12-5 and TRBJ2-7, is DARVTQTPRHKVTEMGQEVTMRCQPILGHNTVFWYRQTMMQGLELLAYFRNRAPLDDSGMPKDRFSAEMPDATLATLKIQPSEPRDSAVYFCASGLSPPGPYEQYFGPGTRLTVT.

This clonotype was observed many times. This chain connects TRBV5-6 to TRBJ2-2; D unclear. CDR1 and CDR2 from the germline V gene are SGHDT and YYEEEE. This CDR3 is built from 15 residues. V was clipped by 1 base and J by 2 bases, with 9 bases between them. CDR3 coding DNA: TGTGCCAGCAGCTTGCTAGGCTACAACACCGGGGAGCTGTTTTTT. The encoded protein is CASSLLGYNTGELFF.

This clonotype was seen ten or more times. V and J are TRBV29-1 and TRBJ2-7; D gene ambiguous. The CDR3 runs to 9 residues. With 3 bases removed from V and 7 bases from J, the gap between germline ends came to 4 bases. Germline V lookup: CDR1 SQVTM, CDR2 ANQGSEA. The CDR3 DNA sequence: TGCAGCGTTGATGGGGAGCAGTACGTC. Translating it yields CSVDGEQYV.